Each of the 16 T cell receptor beta chains below was sequenced from the same sample in a study of blood T cell repertoires in COVID-19. This table comes from immunoSEQ multiplex PCR, and its TCRdb copy is limited to in-frame clones, with some not included. The sample yields around 260,000 clones, 89% seen once. The material sequenced was peripheral blood. Receptors were obtained from a woman aged 40 to 49 who had recovered from COVID-19.

The CDR3 bases are TGTGCCAGCAGCTTGCTCGGGGGTCCCCAAGAGACCCAGTACTTC. Protein product: CASSLLGGPQETQYF. This chain links TRBV11-2 with TRBJ2-5, with TRBD2 as a possible D gene (6 bases). Germline V CDR1 and CDR2: SGHAT, FQNNGV. This CDR3 region has 15 residues. Trimming removed 3 bases from V and 1 base from J, with 12 bases in between.

V and J are TRBV11-1 and TRBJ2-1, with 10 positions matching TRBD2. The CDR3 is 15 amino acids. Germline assignment: CDR1 SGHAT and CDR2 FQDESV (reference sequence). The V and J ends lost 5 bases and 4 bases, in that order; junction bases with no gene match: 5. The CDR3 region is CASSRLAGAYNEQFF. CDR3 DNA: TGTGCCAGCAGCCGCCTAGCGGGAGCATACAATGAGCAGTTCTTC.

This chain connects TRBV6-5 to TRBJ1-6; tentative D call: TRBD1 (6 bases). The CDR3 has 15 amino acids. Trimming shortened V by 3 bases and J by 10 bases, and 16 bases separated the two germline ends. Germline V gives CDR1 MNHEY, CDR2 SVGAGI. The CDR3 nucleotides read TGTGCCAGCAGTTATGGCAGACAGGCTGGGTCACCCCTCCACTTT. It translates to CASSYGRQAGSPLHF.

This sequence joins TRBV11-2 and TRBJ2-7, with 8 bases fitting TRBD2. The germline CDR1 and CDR2 sequences are SGHAT and FQNNGV. The CDR3 runs to 13 residues. Losses at the gene ends were 5 bases for V and 5 bases for J; bases not matched to a gene: 5. The CDR3 is CASSPRTSNEQYF. The CDR3 nucleotides are TGTGCCAGCAGCCCAAGGACTAGCAACGAGCAGTACTTC. Supplemented by reference TRBV11-2 and TRBJ2-7, the full variable domain reads EAGVAQSPRYKIIEKRQSVAFWCNPISGHATLYWYQQILGQGPKLLIQFQNNGVVDDSQLPKDRFSAERLKGVDSTLKIQPAKLEDSAVYLCASSPRTSNEQYFGPGTRLTVT.

The chain combines TRBV5-6 with TRBJ2-7; the match to TRBD1 covers 11 bases. CDR1 is SGHDT and CDR2 is YYEEEE in the germline V gene. The J segment lost 3 bases and the V segment lost 4 bases, leaving 6 bases of the junction unmatched. The CDR3 contains 15 residues. CDR3 region: CASSTTGQGVYEQYF. DNA of the CDR3: TGTGCCAGCAGCACTACGGGACAGGGGGTCTACGAGCAGTACTTC.

The V gene is TRBV27, the J gene TRBJ1-2; maybe TRBD1 (6 bases). Germline CDR1 is MNHEY and CDR2 is SMNVEV (reference sequence). The germline V and J ends were trimmed by 3 bases and 4 bases, with 21 bases remaining between them. There are 17 residues in the CDR3. CDR3: CASSLSPGGGLGYGYTF. The CDR3 bases are TGTGCCAGCAGTTTGTCTCCTGGGGGGGGGCTGGGCTATGGCTACACCTTC.

The chain uses TRBV28 and TRBJ1-6; D might be TRBD1 (6 bases). Trimming took off 5 bases at V and 7 bases at J, with 21 bases between the two ends. This CDR3 contains 17 residues. CDR1 MDHEN and CDR2 SYDVKM come from the germline V gene. The CDR3 coding sequence is TGTGCCAGCAGTCTGGCGCGGATCGGGACACTAAATTCACCCCTCCACTTT. It is translated as CASSLARIGTLNSPLHF.

This clone was observed once. J is TRBJ1-5 and V is TRBV2, with D perhaps TRBD1 (6 bases). The CDR3 totals 14 residues. Germline V gene data show CDR1 as SNHLY and CDR2 as FYNNEI. The germline V and J ends were trimmed by 2 bases and 9 bases, with 14 bases remaining between them. The CDR3 loop reads CASSELAGDAPQHF. DNA of the CDR3: TGTGCCAGCAGTGAATTAGCAGGGGACGCGCCCCAGCATTTT.

V gene TRBV29-1 combines with J gene TRBJ1-5; D is ambiguous. V was clipped by 6 bases and J by 6 bases, with 15 bases between them. Per the germline V gene, CDR1 is SQVTM and CDR2 is ANQGSEA. CDR3 size: 13 residues. This chain's CDR3 is CSVRAGSGQPQHF. DNA for the CDR3: TGCAGCGTCCGCGCCGGATCAGGTCAGCCCCAGCATTTT.

This clone occurred once. V gene TRBV5-4 combines with J gene TRBJ2-1, with 10 bases identical to TRBD2. Germline V gives CDR1 SGHNT, CDR2 YYREEE (reference sequence). CDR3 length: 15 residues. V dropped 2 bases and J dropped 6; count of bases not matched to a gene: 5. Here the CDR3 reads CASSFWSSGSNEQFF. In DNA, the CDR3 is TGTGCCAGCAGCTTCTGGTCTAGCGGGAGCAATGAGCAGTTCTTC.

V gene TRBV19 combines with J gene TRBJ2-6; 13 bases agree with TRBD2. V shed 6 bases and J 2 bases; nucleotides not matched to a gene: 4. The length of the CDR3 is 17 residues. Germline CDR1 and CDR2: LNHDA and SQIVND (reference sequence). CDR3 region: CASRRTSGSAGANVLTF. CDR3 bases: TGTGCCAGTAGGCGGACTAGCGGGAGTGCTGGGGCCAACGTCCTGACTTTC.

V usage is TRBV10-3 and J usage is TRBJ1-3; TRBD1 aligns across 8 bases. This CDR3 has 15 residues. CDR1 is ENHRY and CDR2 is SYGVKD in the germline V gene. V lost 6 bases, J lost 0 bases, and 4 bases stayed unmatched. CDR3 in DNA: TGTGCCATCAGCCGGGACAGGTCCTCTGGAAACACCATATATTTT. Encoded protein: CAISRDRSSGNTIYF.

The chain uses TRBV5-1 and TRBJ2-2, with no clear D. The CDR3 totals 15 residues. V was clipped by 6 bases and J by 4 bases, with 16 bases between them. Per germline, CDR1 SGHRS and CDR2 YFSETQ. As DNA, the CDR3 is TGCGCCAGCACTTGGTACCCCGGCGGCACCGGGGAGCTGTTTTTT. Translated: CASTWYPGGTGELFF.

This rearrangement joins TRBV11-1 to TRBJ2-3, with TRBD2 matching 8 bases. The CDR3 sequence is 16 residues long. The junction had 11 bases not matched to a gene; V was cut back by 5 bases and J by 4 bases. Per germline, CDR1 SGHAT and CDR2 FQDESV (reference sequence). The CDR3 sequence: CASSPTGLAFPDTQYF. The DNA for the CDR3 is TGTGCCAGCAGCCCTACCGGACTAGCATTCCCAGATACGCAGTATTTT.

The chain links TRBV10-3 to TRBJ2-3, with a possible D match to TRBD2 (7 bases). Per the germline V gene, CDR1 is ENHRY and CDR2 is SYGVKD. The V and J ends lost 4 bases and 3 bases respectively, with 11 bases between them. The CDR3 has 14 amino acids. CDR3 protein: CAISGEGETDTQYF. CDR3 nucleotides: TGTGCCATCAGTGGGGAGGGGGAGACAGATACGCAGTATTTT.

CDR3 sequence (DNA): TGTGCCAGCAGCTTGACTGCCACAGATACGCAGTATTTT. It is translated as CASSLTATDTQYF. V and J are TRBV5-8 and TRBJ2-3; D gene uncertain. V was clipped by 1 base and J by 2 bases, with 5 bases between them. The CDR3 consists of 13 residues. Germline V gene lookup returns CDR1 SGHTS and CDR2 YDEGEE. Based on the CDR3 plus reference TRBV5-8 and TRBJ2-3, the full variable domain is EAGVTQSPTHLIKTRGQQATLRCSPISGHTSVYWYQQALGLGLQFLLWYDEGEERNRGNFPPRFSGRQFPNYSSELNVNALELEDSALYLCASSLTATDTQYFGPGTRLTVL.